A selection of T cell receptor beta chains follows, all from one sample in a study of long-term antiretroviral therapy in people with HIV. Assay used: immunoSEQ multiplex PCR; TCRdb lists only in-frame clones, some missing. Of under 50,000 clones listed, 86% were seen once; the top ten hold roughly 4.9%. The sample in question was unsorted PBMCs, obtained 0.1 years before starting antiretroviral therapy. The receptors originated from a woman aged 50 to 60 with HIV. The CDR3 runs from the conserved cysteine through the conserved F or W. Each record gives: V gene, CDR3 protein.

>TRBV7-9
CASSLSGADSYEQYF
>TRBV4-1
CASSQPTSTDTQYF
>TRBV25-1
CASSDHGTNYGYTF
>TRBV5-6
CASSLGAPLGPKETQYF
>TRBV30
CAWTPGQGAYEQYF
>TRBV27
CASSQQGRTEAFF
>TRBV18
CASSATLTLSAETQYF
>TRBV6-5
CASSYSEGATGNTIYF
>TRBV7-2
CASSQMEVSYNEQFF
>TRBV5-1
CASSLDGPYGYTF
>TRBV11-2
CASSFGLPDQPQHF
>TRBV11-2
CASTPGQGSGYTF
>TRBV2
CASSAGTSTLYGYTF
>TRBV2
CASRSTSGLQETQYF
>TRBV5-6
CASSFPPSGGRETQYF
>TRBV4-2
CASSQNRGLKAEAFF
>TRBV7-2
CASSFSRFNSPLHF
>TRBV4-3
CASSQTGQGDGYTF
>TRBV5-6
CASSLVGLAGDEQYF
>TRBV6-6
CASSLLPGQGPEQYF
>TRBV6-5
CASSFDGNSGNTIYF
>TRBV7-6
CASSPGTGQETQYF
>TRBV9
CASSVQTGGQYGYTF
>TRBV29-1
CSVGGRGFGYTF
>TRBV18
CASSLSGGANTGELFF
>TRBV18
CASSVTTGLAGDGYTF
>TRBV5-1
CASSLGTGLRETQYF
>TRBV11-3
CASSLGGTGGFQPQHF
>TRBV5-8
CASTNPGQEYTDTQYF
>TRBV7-9
CASSPRLSQKDAGELFF
>TRBV7-9
CASSSTGLVHEQYF
>TRBV7-9
CASSPDGTRDEKLFF
>TRBV27
CASMGLDAETQYF
>TRBV7-9
CASSLEGYGGLNTEAFF
>TRBV7-9
CASSPAYTQYF
>TRBV19
CASSMRDRGREQYF
>TRBV27
CASGDRDSYEQYF
>TRBV5-4
CASSTGTGPYGYTF
>TRBV12-5
CASGLNLNTEAFF
>TRBV10-3
CAISDPRPGWRYEQYF
>TRBV14
CASSQVDRVFGYTF
>TRBV7-8
CASSPKGRVLPPYEQYF
>TRBV5-4
CASSQQGTDTQYF
>TRBV29-1
CSVAGGGSTDTQYF
>TRBV7-2
CASSSRDRAVSAGELFF
>TRBV10-2
CASSPRGAGGVRYEQFF
>TRBV2
CASSEVRGREQYF
>TRBV5-5
CASSLPSNTGELFF
>TRBV5-1
CASSLVGNTGELFF
>TRBV21-1
CASSKEKRQVHTNYGYTF
>TRBV9
CASTTGQGAYEQYF
>TRBV19
CASSMDSGYNSPLHF
>TRBV4-3
CASSYRDRDGEQYF
>TRBV19
CASSPSGGSYEQYF
>TRBV5-1
CASSTGQGGETQYF
>TRBV5-1
CASSFTTPVTEAFF
>TRBV9
CASSQRTVGYGYTF
>TRBV29-1
CSVAGWRRGGHNEQFF